This T cell receptor beta chain was profiled in a study of identifying expanded T cells in peripheral blood. The J segment lost 6 bases and the V segment lost 4 bases, leaving 6 bases of the junction unmatched. CDR3 length: 15 residues. Per germline, CDR1 SGDLS and CDR2 YYNGEE. Generated by immunoSEQ multiplex PCR, the TCRdb table keeps only in-frame clones and is missing some. The repertoire has about 89,000 clones, about 87% of them found once; the top ten carry under 4.5%. This sequence joins TRBV9 and TRBJ2-2; TRBD1 matches at 10 bases. Sequencing was done on a sample of blood. The receptor was isolated from a person aged 18 to 70 in good health. In DNA, the CDR3 is TGTGCCAGCAGCCCGGGGACAGGGGAGGCCGGGGAGCTGTTTTTT. The encoded protein is CASSPGTGEAGELFF.